The next 14 T cell receptor beta chains were all read from a single sample in a study of blood T cell repertoires in COVID-19. Sequenced by immunoSEQ multiplex PCR; TCRdb stores in-frame clones only, minus some. Altogether roughly 250,000 clones are present, 88% being singletons, with the ten largest covering 2.5% to 3.5%. The source material was PBMCs or T cells enriched from blood (not recorded which). All receptors derive from a woman aged 35 to 49 who had been exposed to COVID-19.

This chain joins TRBV7-3 and TRBJ2-2; D is possibly TRBD1 (5 bases). From germline, CDR1 is SGHTA and CDR2 FQGTGA. This CDR3 contains 14 residues. Between the trimmed V and J ends, which lost 2 bases and 3 bases, there was a span of 7 bases. CDR3 nucleotides: TGTGCCAGCAGCTTAGACAGATACACCGGGGAGCTGTTTTTT. As protein: CASSLDRYTGELFF.

The chain couples TRBV28 to TRBJ1-1; TRBD1 matches at 7 bases. The CDR3 has 14 residues. Germline V gene data show CDR1 as MDHEN and CDR2 as SYDVKM. V lost 4 bases and J lost 3; bases outside the gene matches: 5. CDR3 protein: CASSSGQVYTEAFF. CDR3 coding DNA: TGTGCCAGCAGTTCCGGACAGGTGTACACTGAAGCTTTCTTT.

A note on this clone: Compared with germline, one end of the junction differs, possibly owing to a read error. The V gene is TRBV5-1, the J gene TRBJ1-1, with a weak D call TRBD1 (5 bases). Germline CDR1 reads SGHRS; CDR2 reads YFSETQ. The CDR3 totals 14 residues. CDR3 sequence (DNA): TGTGCCAGCAGCTTCCAGGGAGGGGACACTGAAGCTTTCTTT. Translation gives CASSFQGGDTEAFF.

V is TRBV27 and J is TRBJ1-1, with D maybe TRBD1 (6 bases). CDR3 size: 14 residues. Looked up from germline, CDR1 is MNHEY and CDR2 is SMNVEV (reference sequence). Trimming removed 6 bases at V and 0 bases at J, with 11 bases between. For the CDR3, the DNA is TGTGCCAGCAGGATGACAGGAATGAACACTGAAGCTTTCTTT. Its protein product is CASRMTGMNTEAFF.

This clone was recorded only once. The CDR3 sequence: CATNGQGDNSPLHF. CDR3 DNA sequence: TGTGCCACCAACGGACAGGGGGATAATTCACCCCTCCACTTT. The chain links TRBV10-3 to TRBJ1-6; 10 nucleotides match TRBD1. The CDR3 has 14 residues. With 10 bases clipped from V and 5 bases from J, the junction kept 5 bases outside the gene matches. Germline CDR1 and CDR2: ENHRY and SYGVKD.

This clone is a singleton in its sample. The rearrangement links TRBV6-2 or TRBV6-3 to TRBJ2-2; 8 bases fit TRBD1. With 5 bases clipped from V and 6 bases from J, the junction kept 11 bases outside the gene matches. The V gene's germline CDR1 is MNHEY and CDR2 SVGEGT. This CDR3 region has 16 residues. CDR3 coding DNA: TGTGCCAGCAGTCAGATCAGGGGGCGAAGGCCCGGGGAGCTGTTTTTT. Its protein product is CASSQIRGRRPGELFF.

The chain has TRBV7-8 and TRBJ2-3; possible D gene TRBD2, 5 bases. CDR1 and CDR2 (germline): SGHVS, FQNEAQ. The CDR3 contains 15 residues. V was clipped by 1 base and J by 1 base, with 9 bases between them. This chain's CDR3 is CASSLGGIGTDTQYF. For the CDR3, the DNA is TGTGCCAGCAGCTTAGGAGGGATCGGCACAGATACGCAGTATTTT.

The V gene is TRBV10-2, the J gene TRBJ1-2; D gene unclear. V was cut by 6 bases and J by 3 bases, with 17 bases left in between. Per the germline V gene, CDR1 is WSHSY and CDR2 is SAAADI. CDR3 size: 15 residues. In DNA, the CDR3 is TGCGCCAGCAGGGCCGCGGCGAAAAGCTACTATGGCTACACCTTC. It is translated as CASRAAAKSYYGYTF.

The chain carries TRBV4-3 and TRBJ2-7; D is unclear. This CDR3 has 15 residues. Trimming took off 4 bases at V and 2 bases at J, with 15 bases between the two ends. Per the germline V gene, CDR1 is LGHNA and CDR2 is YSLEER. The DNA for the CDR3 is TGCGCCAGCAGCCCCGGATTCGGGTCTCCCTACGAGCAGTACTTC. Translating it yields CASSPGFGSPYEQYF.

This chain uses TRBV7-9 with TRBJ2-1; perhaps TRBD2 as D (5 bases). The V gene's germline CDR1 is SEHNR and CDR2 FQNEAQ (reference sequence). V was trimmed by 2 bases and J by 5 bases, leaving 16 bases between them. The CDR3 has 16 residues. The CDR3 bases are TGTGCCAGCAGCTTAATCTTAGTTGGGAGCCACAATGAGCAGTTCTTC. Residues: CASSLILVGSHNEQFF.

CDR3 region: CASSSDGGTNEKLFF. For the CDR3, the DNA is TGTGCCAGCAGCTCAGACGGGGGGACTAATGAAAAACTGTTTTTT. The chain has TRBV11-3 and TRBJ1-4; weak D call: TRBD1 (5 bases). CDR1 SGHNT and CDR2 YENEEA come from the germline V gene. This CDR3 comprises 15 residues. V lost 4 bases to trimming and J lost 2 bases, with 11 bases between them.

In DNA form, the CDR3 reads TGTGCCATCAGCGGGGGACAGCGGCAGGGTGAAAAACTGTTTTTT. It is translated as CAISGGQRQGEKLFF. The chain is built from TRBV10-3 and TRBJ1-4, with TRBD1 matching over 7 bases. V was pared by 6 bases and J by 7 bases, with 11 bases of the junction left unmatched. The CDR3 extends over 15 amino acids. Germline V gene sequence: CDR1 ENHRY, CDR2 SYGVKD.

To note about this clone: Sequence at one end of the junction differs from germline and may be a read error. This chain connects TRBV5-1 to TRBJ1-5; D perhaps matches TRBD1 (6 bases). Germline V lookup: CDR1 SGHRS, CDR2 YFSETQ. There are 13 residues in the CDR3. CDR3 bases: TGTGCCAGCAGCTTCCAGGGGAATCAGCCCCAGCATTTT. It yields the protein CASSFQGNQPQHF.

The chain combines TRBV3-1 (or the pseudogene TRBV3-2) with TRBJ2-3; D might be TRBD2 (5 bases). V dropped 0 bases and J dropped 6 bases, with 13 bases sitting between them. This CDR3 is built from 15 residues. The germline V gene has CDR1 LGHDT and CDR2 YNNKEL (reference sequence). In DNA form, the CDR3 reads TGTGCCAGCAGCCAAGATTTCGCGGGTGGCGATACGCAGTATTTT. Amino acids: CASSQDFAGGDTQYF.